Listed here is a single TCR beta chain. What it recognizes is unknown. The entry originates in a study of PD-1 blockade in classical Hodgkin lymphoma. Study background: With a 2-week interval, patients received intravenous nivolumab at 3 mg/kg. Study-wide points: Patients starting nivolumab under 1 year after ASCT were excluded.

Libraries were prepared by immunoSEQ multiplex PCR; TCRdb keeps only in-frame clonotypes and omits some of them. The top ten clones hold roughly 5.1% of a sample with 9,000 to 13,000 clones, roughly 79% of them seen once. Patients all relapsed after autologous stem cell transplantation, and there was variation in brentuximab vedotin exposure. Specimen: peripheral blood mononuclear cells (PBMCs), collected before the second cycle of nivolumab. The source is a human donor with classical Hodgkin lymphoma.

Here the CDR3 reads CASQRGGELFF. CDR3 in DNA: TGCGCCAGCCAAAGGGGCGGGGAGCTGTTTTTT. The chain joins TRBV10-1 to TRBJ2-2, with D possibly being TRBD1 (5 bases). Germline CDR1 and CDR2: WNHNN and SYGVQD (reference sequence). CDR3 length: 11 residues. V shed 8 bases and J shed 7 bases, with 8 bases lying between them.